This T cell receptor (beta chain) was obtained from a study of T cells in Graves' hyperthyroidism and ophthalmopathy. In the study overall: Peripheral blood draws took place at initial diagnosis, ahead of any treatment.

Many counts were recorded for this clonotype. Its target is not known. TCR beta CDR3 region amplification was performed from RNA transcripts. The TCR CDR3 first-round RT-PCR relied on the HTBI primer set. TCRdb recomputed calls from the multiplex PCR reads with MiXCR, one row per CDR3 protein. The sample lists 300,000 to 500,000 distinct CDR3 sequences, roughly 13% occurring once. Broader study findings: The model made its ophthalmopathy prediction, and onset followed a median about 6 months later.

Deletions cut 3 bases from V and 5 bases from J, with 7 bases between. CDR3 length: 13 residues. This receptor was obtained from a man between 45 and 60 years old with Graves' ophthalmopathy. What was sequenced was blood. The chain is built from TRBV12-3 or TRBV12-4 and TRBJ2-2; no reliable D call. The CDR3 reads CASSLSLTGELFF. In nucleotides, the CDR3 is TGTGCCAGCAGTTTGAGTCTTACCGGGGAGCTGTTTTTT.